These 8 T cell receptor beta chains came from one sample sequenced in a study of blood T cells in healthy people across ages. Combining a sample-barcoded 5' primer with a J-beta primer mix, a second PCR ran for 7 to 11 cycles. TCRdb recomputed calls from the 5' RACE reads with MiXCR, one row per CDR3 protein. The data hold 800,000 to 950,000 distinct CDR3 sequences, with 25% to 30% observed a single time. These data were likewise used in another study, on T cells of mothers and their children.

The sequenced material came from blood. The source is a woman between 40 and 50 years old in good health.

The V gene is TRBV20-1, the J gene TRBJ2-5; 12 nucleotides agree with TRBD1. The CDR3 is made up of 15 amino acids. V lost 4 bases to trimming and J lost 5 bases; unmatched junction nucleotides: 8. CDR1 is DFQATT, CDR2 SNEGSKA, per germline (reference sequence). The DNA of the CDR3 is TGCAGTGCTACCGTTGGGACAGGGGGCCATGAGACCCAGTACTTC. Translation gives CSATVGTGGHETQYF.

This clonotype was seen only once. The chain links TRBV29-1 to TRBJ1-1; a possible D gene is TRBD1 (5 bases). CDR1 is SQVTM and CDR2 is ANQGSEA in the germline V gene. The CDR3 length is 12 residues. Trimming pared 5 bases from V and 3 bases from J, leaving 10 bases between. The CDR3 bases are TGCAGCGTTTCTCGAGGGGACACTGAAGCTTTCTTT. Its protein is CSVSRGDTEAFF.

This clonotype has only a few counts. CDR3 bases: TGTGCCATACAGGGGGCGTCCTACGAGCAGTACTTC. Amino acid sequence: CAIQGASYEQYF. The chain employs TRBV28 and TRBJ2-7; 9 nucleotides align to TRBD1. Losses at the gene ends were 10 bases for V and 1 base for J; bases not matched to a gene: 2. Germline CDR1 and CDR2: MDHEN and SYDVKM. The CDR3 contains 12 residues.

This clonotype was picked up a small number of times. The rearrangement links TRBV7-9 to TRBJ2-1, with D perhaps matching TRBD2 (5 bases). Between the trimmed V and J ends, which lost 5 bases and 10 bases, there was a span of 15 bases. Germline assignment: CDR1 SEHNR and CDR2 FQNEAQ (reference sequence). CDR3 length: 13 amino acids. CDR3 sequence: CASSRRSEREQFF. CDR3 sequence (DNA): TGTGCCAGCAGCCGGAGGTCCGAGCGGGAGCAGTTCTTC.

The V gene is TRBV12-3 or TRBV12-4, the J gene TRBJ2-7, with no clear D. Trimming took off 5 bases at V and 3 bases at J, with 17 bases between the two ends. The CDR3 spans 15 residues. The CDR3, as DNA: TGTGCCAGCAGTCGCCAGGCTCCACCCGGCTACGAGCAGTACTTC. Its translation: CASSRQAPPGYEQYF.

The J gene is TRBJ2-3, the V gene TRBV24-1, with TRBD1 matching over 7 bases. The V and J ends lost 5 bases and 2 bases, in that order; junction bases with no gene match: 9. This CDR3 is built from 16 residues. Per the germline V gene, CDR1 is KGHDR and CDR2 is SFDVKD. The CDR3: CATSGGTEQDTDTQYF. The CDR3 DNA reads TGTGCCACCAGTGGTGGGACAGAGCAGGACACAGATACGCAGTATTTT.

The chain recombines TRBV11-2 with TRBJ2-1; TRBD2 agrees at 7 bases. The V gene's germline CDR1 is SGHAT and CDR2 FQNNGV. The CDR3 covers 13 residues. Losses at the gene ends were 2 bases for V and 9 bases for J; bases not matched to a gene: 4. In nucleotides, the CDR3 is TGTGCCAGCAGCTTAATCTGGGGGGGTGAGCAGTTCTTC. Translation gives CASSLIWGGEQFF.

This clonotype occurred a few times. The chain uses TRBV7-2 and TRBJ2-2; TRBD2 agrees at 14 bases. The CDR3 totals 16 residues. V lost 4 bases, J lost 5 bases, and 3 bases stayed unmatched. The germline V gene encodes CDR1 SGHTA and CDR2 FQGNSA. The CDR3 sequence: CASSSWTSGGTGELFF. The CDR3 nucleotides are TGTGCCAGCAGCTCCTGGACTAGCGGGGGGACCGGGGAGCTGTTTTTT.